The next 5 T cell receptor beta chains were all read from a single sample in a study of T cell responses to AZD1222 COVID-19 vaccine. Sequenced by immunoSEQ multiplex PCR; TCRdb stores in-frame clones only, minus some. This sample has 150,000 or so clones; around 90% occur once, and the top ten carry about 3.8%. The sequencing used peripheral blood, collected 28 days after the second AZD1222 dose. The receptors were sampled from an adult who received the AZD1222 COVID-19 vaccine.

The chain links TRBV2 to TRBJ1-1; 8 bases fit TRBD1. CDR1 is SNHLY, CDR2 FYNNEI, per germline. The V segment lost 0 bases and the J segment 2 bases; nucleotides outside the gene matches: 8. The length of the CDR3 is 17 residues. The CDR3: CASSEAPGQAINTEAFF. The CDR3 DNA follows: TGTGCCAGCAGTGAAGCTCCGGGACAGGCTATTAACACTGAAGCTTTCTTT.

The V gene is TRBV6-5, the J gene TRBJ1-6, with no clear D. This CDR3 region has 13 residues. V was trimmed by 7 bases and J by 3 bases, leaving 7 bases between them. Germline CDR1 reads MNHEY; CDR2 reads SVGAGI. DNA of the CDR3: TGTGCCAGCATACAGCACTATAATTCACCCCTCCACTTT. It is translated as CASIQHYNSPLHF.

V is TRBV4-3 and J is TRBJ1-2, with D unresolved. Per the germline V gene, CDR1 is LGHNA and CDR2 is YSLEER. V gave up 0 bases and J gave up 11 bases, with 13 bases separating them. This CDR3 is 13 amino acids long. The CDR3 region has the DNA TGCGCCAGCAGCCAAGACCCCCTAAGGGAATACACCTTC. The encoded protein is CASSQDPLREYTF.

Turning to this clone: A read error may account for a junction end that differs from germline. The chain links TRBV15 to TRBJ1-4, with TRBD1 matching over 9 bases. The germline V gene has CDR1 LNHNV and CDR2 YYDKDF (reference sequence). The CDR3 is 13 amino acids. CDR3 amino acids: CATSREGRTGDLF. Here the CDR3 DNA reads TGTGCCACCAGCAGAGAAGGGCGGACAGGGGACCTTTTT. The variable domain in full, completed from reference TRBV15 and TRBJ1-4, reads DAMVIQNPRYQVTQFGKPVTLSCSQTLNHNVMYWYQQKSSQAPKLLFHYYDKDFNNEADTPDNFQSRRPNTSFCFLDIRSPGLGDTAMYLCATSREGRTGDLFGSGTQLSVL.

This rearrangement joins TRBV9 to TRBJ2-2; D possibly matches TRBD1 or TRBD2 (5 bases each). The germline V and J ends were trimmed by 3 bases and 5 bases, with 11 bases remaining between them. CDR1 is SGDLS, CDR2 YYNGEE, per germline. CDR3 size: 14 residues. CDR3 sequence reads: CASSAYEGTGELFF. As DNA, the CDR3 is TGTGCCAGCAGCGCTTACGAGGGGACCGGGGAGCTGTTTTTT.